Listed below are T cell receptor beta chains from one sample, sequenced in a study of CD8+CD57+ T cells in acquired aplastic anemia. TCRdb ran MiXCR on the reads and lists one entry per CDR3 protein. The repertoire holds about 200,000 distinct CDR3 sequences, with under 55% as singletons. The material sequenced was sorted CD4+, CD8+, or CD8+CD57+ T cells (not recorded which) from PBMCs. The source is a human donor with aplastic anemia. CDR3s include the opening cysteine and the closing phenylalanine or tryptophan. Each record gives: V gene, J gene, D gene, clone size, CDR3 protein, CDR3 DNA. The D gene is left open where the match is weak. Clone size is given for some rows only: seen once, a few or many times, or a class if the clone is expanded.

V: TRBV5-1
J: TRBJ2-7
D: -
size: -
CDR3: CASSLEAPESNEQYF
DNA: TGCGCCAGCAGCTTGGAGGCCCCGGAGTCCAACGAGCAGTACTTC

V: TRBV20-1
J: TRBJ1-3
D: -
size: many
CDR3: CSARDLEGTGNTIYF
DNA: TGCAGTGCTAGAGATCTTGAGGGGACTGGAAACACCATATATTTT

V: TRBV29-1
J: TRBJ1-2
D: TRBD1
size: many
CDR3: CSVEDEPGGYGYTF
DNA: TGCAGCGTTGAAGATGAACCAGGGGGCTATGGCTACACCTTC

V: TRBV7-9
J: TRBJ2-2
D: -
size: many
CDR3: CASRNPGPESGELFF
DNA: TGTGCCAGCAGAAATCCGGGACCCGAGTCCGGGGAGCTGTTTTTT

V: TRBV5-5
J: TRBJ1-5
D: -
size: many
CDR3: CASSLDAGPNQPQHF
DNA: TGTGCCAGCAGCTTGGACGCAGGGCCGAATCAGCCCCAGCATTTT

V: TRBV7-2
J: TRBJ2-3
D: -
size: -
CDR3: CASSSLGRDTQYF
DNA: TGTGCCAGCAGCAGCCTGGGCAGGGATACGCAGTATTTT

V: TRBV5-5
J: TRBJ1-5
D: -
size: -
CDR3: CASTVDANNQPQHF
DNA: TGTGCCAGCACCGTCGATGCCAACAATCAGCCCCAGCATTTT

V: TRBV5-1
J: TRBJ1-1
D: -
size: many
CDR3: CASSVGTGADVEAFF
DNA: TGCGCCAGCAGCGTAGGTACGGGGGCAGACGTTGAAGCTTTCTTT

V: TRBV5-8
J: TRBJ2-7
D: TRBD1
size: many
CDR3: CASSSSGTGYYEQYF
DNA: TGTGCCAGCAGCTCGTCCGGGACAGGGTACTACGAGCAGTACTTC

V: TRBV7-3
J: TRBJ1-2
D: TRBD1
size: -
CDR3: CASLPPGQGDYGYTF
DNA: TGTGCCAGCCTACCTCCGGGACAGGGAGACTATGGCTACACCTTC

V: TRBV5-8
J: TRBJ2-2
D: -
size: few
CDR3: CASSLRQGGTGELFF
DNA: TGTGCCAGCAGCTTGCGGCAGGGGGGAACCGGGGAGCTGTTTTTT

V: TRBV10-1
J: TRBJ2-7
D: TRBD1
size: -
CDR3: CASMGDRSSYEQYF
DNA: TGCGCCAGCATGGGGGACAGAAGCTCCTACGAGCAGTACTTC

V: TRBV19
J: TRBJ2-3
D: -
size: -
CDR3: CASSGLQTDTQYF
DNA: TGTGCCAGTAGCGGACTGCAGACAGATACGCAGTATTTT

V: TRBV7-2
J: TRBJ1-4
D: -
size: -
CDR3: CASSFLFF
DNA: TGTGCCAGCAGCTTTCTGTTTTTT

V: TRBV2
J: TRBJ2-1
D: TRBD2
size: many
CDR3: CASTLAGVRDEQFF
DNA: TGTGCCAGCACTCTAGCGGGTGTAAGGGATGAGCAGTTCTTC

V: TRBV3-1
J: TRBJ2-5
D: -
size: -
CDR3: CASSQTETQYF
DNA: TGTGCCAGCAGCCAAACCGAGACCCAGTACTTC